The 8 T cell receptor beta chains reported below all come from one sample, sequenced in a study of shared clonotypes between healthy human individuals. Terminally differentiated effector memory CD45RA+ cells were excluded from the naive CD8 cells, which were CD45RO-negative and positively selected for CCR7. Sequencing was performed with immunoSEQ multiplex PCR; in TCRdb, only in-frame clones are kept and a portion is missing. The sample includes about 600,000 clones, nearly 97% of them seen just once. The sequenced sample was naive CD8+ T cells sorted from blood. The receptors shown here come from a woman in her 30s in good health.

The chain employs TRBV4-1 and TRBJ2-7; D remains ambiguous. With 0 bases removed from V and 3 bases from J, the gap between germline ends came to 9 bases. CDR3 length: 14 amino acids. The V gene's germline CDR1 is MGHRA and CDR2 YSYEKL. CDR3 loop: CASSQDATGYEQYF. The CDR3 DNA sequence: TGCGCCAGCAGCCAAGATGCGACGGGCTACGAGCAGTACTTC.

V is TRBV28 and J is TRBJ2-7; the D is unclear. V was clipped by 5 bases and J by 2 bases, with 16 bases between them. The CDR3 runs to 15 residues. The germline V gene encodes CDR1 MDHEN and CDR2 SYDVKM. CDR3 region: CASSDNTGRAYEQYF. The CDR3 DNA sequence: TGTGCCAGCAGTGATAACACGGGCCGAGCCTACGAGCAGTACTTC.

This clone was observed once. The V gene is TRBV5-6, the J gene TRBJ2-2; D not resolved. V was shortened by 0 bases and J by 1 base, with 7 bases between the two germline ends. This CDR3 comprises 15 residues. Germline V gene lookup returns CDR1 SGHDT and CDR2 YYEEEE. The CDR3 DNA follows: TGTGCCAGCAGCTTGGAGACGGAGAACACCGGGGAGCTGTTTTTT. Protein: CASSLETENTGELFF. The full variable domain, completed using reference TRBV5-6 and TRBJ2-2, is DAGVTQSPTHLIKTRGQQVTLRCSPKSGHDTVSWYQQALGQGPQFIFQYYEEEERQRGNFPDRFSGHQFPNYSSELNVNALLLGDSALYLCASSLETENTGELFFGEGSRLTVL.

This sequence joins TRBV5-5 and TRBJ2-7; D may match TRBD1 or TRBD2 (5 bases each). The germline V and J ends were trimmed by 5 bases and 2 bases, with 11 bases remaining between them. The CDR3 totals 13 residues. The germline CDR1 and CDR2 sequences are SGHKS and YYEKEE (reference sequence). DNA for the CDR3: TGTGCCAGCAGTCCGGGACGGACCTACGAGCAGTACTTC. Protein product: CASSPGRTYEQYF.

This chain connects TRBV27 to TRBJ2-1; 10 nucleotides align to TRBD2. Germline trimming cut 5 bases from V and 5 bases from J; bases unmatched to any gene: 6. This CDR3 has 15 residues. Germline V gene sequence: CDR1 MNHEY, CDR2 SMNVEV (reference sequence). This CDR3 reads CASSPGLAEDNEQFF. DNA of the CDR3: TGTGCCAGCAGTCCCGGACTAGCGGAGGACAATGAGCAGTTCTTC.

This clone was picked up a small number of times. The CDR3 region is CASSQVGSDYGYTF. The CDR3, as DNA: TGCGCCAGCAGCCAAGTAGGTTCGGACTATGGCTACACCTTC. The rearrangement links TRBV4-1 to TRBJ1-2; D not certain. The V gene lost 1 base and the J gene lost 3 bases, with 9 bases spanning the gap. The length of the CDR3 is 14 residues. Germline V gene lookup returns CDR1 MGHRA and CDR2 YSYEKL.

The chain recombines TRBV18 with TRBJ1-4; D call uncertain. The CDR3 is 16 residues long. The germline V and J ends were trimmed by 6 bases and 0 bases, with 14 bases remaining between them. Germline CDR1 reads KGHSH; CDR2 reads LQKENI. For the CDR3, the DNA is TGTGCCAGCTCGCCGCCTAAGAGGGCAACTAATGAAAAACTGTTTTTT. Translating gives CASSPPKRATNEKLFF.

CDR3 region: CASSFYRGLGYGYTF. CDR3 nucleotides: TGTGCCAGCAGTTTCTACAGGGGGCTCGGCTATGGCTACACCTTC. The chain recombines TRBV28 with TRBJ1-2; TRBD1 matches 9 bases. The CDR3 extends over 15 amino acids. Per the germline V gene, CDR1 is MDHEN and CDR2 is SYDVKM. Unmatched junction bases numbered 6, after V lost 3 bases and J lost 4 bases.